Sequencing of this T cell receptor (beta chain) was carried out in a study of CD8+CD57+ T cells in acquired aplastic anemia. Study-wide context: Recorded DNA amounts for sorted CD4+ and CD8+ cells had an average of 3.2 ug.

The template used for profiling TCR beta VDJ and CDR3 was genomic DNA. TCRdb ran MiXCR on the reads and lists one entry per CDR3 protein. The repertoire has approximately 470,000 distinct CDR3 sequences, more than 25% of them found once; the top ten carry approximately 0.82%. This CDR3 spans 15 amino acids. Germline CDR1 reads LNHDA; CDR2 reads SQIVND (reference sequence). V was shortened by 3 bases and J by 0 bases, with 10 bases between the two germline ends. This clonotype was seen repeatedly, ten times or more. It was patients with CD8+CD57+ cell expansion by flow cytometry who were chosen for sequencing.

V gene TRBV19 combines with J gene TRBJ2-3; D unresolved. The sequenced material came from sorted CD4+, CD8+, or CD8+CD57+ T cells (not recorded which) from PBMCs. This receptor was identified in a human donor with aplastic anemia. The DNA of the CDR3 is TGTGCCAGTAGTATGGGCCAGGAGAGCACAGATACGCAGTATTTT. Translation gives CASSMGQESTDTQYF.